A single T cell receptor (beta chain) is shown here with its context. Antigen unknown. In germline, CDR1 is SGDLS, CDR2 YYNGEE. The CDR3 consists of 16 residues. Trimming removed 3 bases from V and 5 bases from J; junction bases left unmatched: 11. These data come from a study of OX40 agonist ivuxolimab in advanced cancers. Study-wide context: Patients received intravenous ivuxolimab every 2 weeks at 0.01 to 10 mg/kg. Points from the study as a whole: Doses of 0.1 to 3.0 mg/kg were accompanied by clonal expansion of CD4+ and CD8+ blood T cells by week 6.

The protocol was immunoSEQ multiplex PCR, while the TCRdb copy is restricted to in-frame clones and leaves out a portion. Found here are about 26,000 clones, roughly 82% of them singletons; the top ten hold 12% to 15%. The starting material was CD4+ or CD8+ T cells sorted from blood, obtained in a trial of the OX40 agonist ivuxolimab. The source is an adult with an advanced solid tumor such as melanoma, head and neck, liver or kidney cancer. This chain links TRBV9 with TRBJ1-3, with 7 positions matching TRBD1. CDR3 nucleotides: TGTGCCAGCAGCGCCCCGCGACAGGGTTTGAGAAACACCATATATTTT. Translation gives CASSAPRQGLRNTIYF.